What follows are 19 T cell receptor beta chains derived from one specimen sequenced in a study of identical twins. Each CDR3 protein is one row after TCRdb ran MiXCR on the 5' RACE reads. The data show approximately 500,000 distinct CDR3 sequences, roughly a quarter seen once. The same data also went into a second study, on T cells expressing NK-cell markers.

The sample was CD4+ T cells sorted from blood. Source of these receptors: a woman aged 18 to 35 in good health.

The CDR3 DNA reads TGTGCCAGCGGAGGGACAGCACAAGAGACCCAGTACTTC. It encodes CASGGTAQETQYF. V is TRBV2 and J is TRBJ2-5; TRBD1 might be the D (7 bases). Trimming took off 8 bases at V and 2 bases at J, with 12 bases between the two ends. CDR1 is SNHLY, CDR2 FYNNEI, per germline. This CDR3 has 13 residues.

V usage is TRBV29-1 and J usage is TRBJ2-2; D uncertain. V shed 7 bases and J shed 2 bases, with 8 bases lying between them. Germline V gene data show CDR1 as SQVTM and CDR2 as ANQGSEA. This CDR3 has 12 residues. The CDR3 bases are TGCAGCGCCGCCCTTAACACCGGGGAGCTGTTTTTT. This gives the protein CSAALNTGELFF.

This clonotype was recorded at least ten times. The V gene is TRBV20-1, the J gene TRBJ1-5; possible D gene TRBD1, 5 bases. Trimming removed 1 base from V and 4 bases from J, with 8 bases in between. This CDR3 comprises 13 residues. Germline lookup yields CDR1 DFQATT and CDR2 SNEGSKA (reference sequence). CDR3 residues: CSARGQKNQPQHF. CDR3 nucleotides: TGCAGTGCTAGAGGACAGAAAAATCAGCCCCAGCATTTT.

This clonotype was found a few times. The chain recombines TRBV20-1 with TRBJ2-1, with TRBD2 matching 8 bases. CDR1 and CDR2 (germline): DFQATT, SNEGSKA (reference sequence). The CDR3 spans 16 residues. J gave up 3 bases and V 5 bases, and 12 bases lay outside the gene matches. This CDR3 is CSAFSPKSGSYNEQFF. Written as DNA, the CDR3 is TGCAGTGCTTTCTCACCTAAGAGCGGGAGCTACAATGAGCAGTTCTTC.

The V and J genes are TRBV27 and TRBJ2-3, with TRBD2 matching over 10 bases. Germline assignment: CDR1 MNHEY and CDR2 SMNVEV (reference sequence). The CDR3 extends over 17 amino acids. Trimming cost V 5 bases and J 6 bases; bases outside gene matches: 14. The CDR3: CASSLWGTSGTTDTQYF. In DNA, the CDR3 is TGTGCCAGCAGTCTATGGGGAACTAGCGGGACCACGGATACGCAGTATTTT.

The rearrangement links TRBV3-1 to TRBJ1-6; tentatively, D is TRBD1 (5 bases). V was trimmed by 0 bases and J by 7 bases, leaving 10 bases between them. CDR1 LGHDT and CDR2 YNNKEL come from the germline V gene (reference sequence). The CDR3 consists of 15 residues. CDR3 in amino acids: CASSQEGKGNSPLHF. The DNA of the CDR3 is TGTGCCAGCAGCCAAGAGGGAAAGGGGAATTCACCCCTCCACTTT. Using reference TRBV3-1 and TRBJ1-6 for the parts outside the CDR3, the full variable domain is DTAVSQTPKYLVTQMGNDKSIKCEQNLGHDTMYWYKQDSKKFLKIMFSYNNKELIINETVPNRFSPKSPDKAHLNLHINSLELGDSAVYFCASSQEGKGNSPLHFGNGTRLTVT.

This clonotype was seen a handful of times. The rearrangement joins TRBV4-2 to TRBJ2-1; 8 bases map to TRBD2. Per germline, CDR1 LGHNA and CDR2 YNFKEQ. Trimming removed 3 bases from V and 0 bases from J; junction bases left unmatched: 10. CDR3 length: 18 amino acids. In DNA, the CDR3 is TGTGCCAGCAGCCACAACCATCGGAGCGGGAGCTCCTACAATGAGCAGTTCTTC. This translates into CASSHNHRSGSSYNEQFF.

The chain couples TRBV20-1 to TRBJ1-2; D unclear. CDR3 length: 14 amino acids. Trimming pared 1 base from V and 3 bases from J, leaving 12 bases between. In germline, CDR1 is DFQATT, CDR2 SNEGSKA (reference sequence). The CDR3 loop reads CSARGGTGDYGYTF. The DNA of the CDR3 is TGCAGTGCTAGAGGGGGTACCGGTGACTATGGCTACACCTTC.

V is TRBV28 and J is TRBJ2-7, with D possibly matching TRBD1 (6 bases). The germline V gene encodes CDR1 MDHEN and CDR2 SYDVKM. V was trimmed by 5 bases and J by 0 bases, leaving 17 bases between them. The CDR3 consists of 16 residues. Written as DNA, the CDR3 is TGTGCCAGCAGTGAGACGCAGGGGTTGAGCTCCTACGAGCAGTACTTC. It codes for CASSETQGLSSYEQYF.

This clonotype was detected a few times. The rearrangement uses TRBV20-1 and TRBJ2-1, with 9 bases fitting TRBD2. The CDR3 sequence is 15 residues long. Looked up from germline, CDR1 is DFQATT and CDR2 is SNEGSKA (reference sequence). The V gene end was trimmed by 0 bases and the J gene end by 5 bases; junction bases not matched to a gene: 5. Here the CDR3 DNA reads TGCAGTGCTAGAGATGCGCAGCGGGAGGACAATGAGCAGTTCTTC. Its translation: CSARDAQREDNEQFF.

The chain links TRBV6-2 or TRBV6-3 to TRBJ2-2; D is possibly TRBD2 (5 bases). CDR1 and CDR2 (germline): MNHEY, SVGEGT. The germline V and J ends were trimmed by 5 bases and 0 bases, with 7 bases remaining between them. The CDR3 contains 14 residues. The CDR3 DNA is TGTGCCAGCAGTATACTAGCGAACACCGGGGAGCTGTTTTTT. It yields the protein CASSILANTGELFF.

In its sample, this clonotype was seen a few times. CDR3 nucleotide sequence: TGCGCCAGCAGCCTTAGTAGCGGGAGAGGGGACGAGCAGTACTTC. Residues: CASSLSSGRGDEQYF. The chain has TRBV5-1 and TRBJ2-7; 9 nucleotides agree with TRBD2. V was pared by 4 bases and J by 5 bases, with 10 bases of the junction left unmatched. Per the germline V gene, CDR1 is SGHRS and CDR2 is YFSETQ. The CDR3 is 15 residues long.

The rearrangement links TRBV20-1 to TRBJ2-5; D not certain. This CDR3 is 12 amino acids long. Per the germline V gene, CDR1 is DFQATT and CDR2 is SNEGSKA (reference sequence). Deletions cut 2 bases from V and 7 bases from J, with 11 bases between. The CDR3 spells CSARFSFGTQYF. CDR3 sequence (DNA): TGCAGTGCTAGATTTAGCTTCGGGACCCAGTACTTC.

A few counts support this clonotype. This chain connects TRBV29-1 to TRBJ2-7; a weak D match, TRBD1 (5 bases). This CDR3 is built from 13 residues. The V end was cut by 4 bases, the J end by 3 bases, with 13 bases between. Per germline, CDR1 SQVTM and CDR2 ANQGSEA. For the CDR3, the DNA is TGCAGCGTTGGTTGGCAGGGAAGCTACGAGCAGTACTTC. Amino acids: CSVGWQGSYEQYF.

The rearrangement links TRBV20-1 to TRBJ2-7; D is ambiguous. Trimming took off 1 base at V and 5 bases at J, with 18 bases between the two ends. The CDR3 runs to 15 residues. Germline-derived CDR1 and CDR2 are DFQATT and SNEGSKA (reference sequence). CDR3 nucleotide sequence: TGCAGTGCTAGAGGATCGCGGTCAAACCGCCACGAGCAGTACTTC. This translates into CSARGSRSNRHEQYF.

The chain employs TRBV20-1 and TRBJ2-1; a possible D gene is TRBD1 (6 bases). Per the germline V gene, CDR1 is DFQATT and CDR2 is SNEGSKA (reference sequence). V was cut by 5 bases and J by 7 bases, with 15 bases left in between. The CDR3 is made up of 13 amino acids. Here the CDR3 DNA reads TGCAGTGCTGGGGGCGCCCTTTGGAATGAGCAGTTCTTC. It codes for CSAGGALWNEQFF.

This clonotype was picked up many times. This chain uses TRBV12-3 or TRBV12-4 with TRBJ2-1; 15 bases align to TRBD2. V trimming: 4 bases; J trimming: 7 bases; junction bases outside the gene matches: 8. This CDR3 spans 17 amino acids. The CDR3 DNA is TGTGCCAGCAGTTGGACTAGCGGGGGGGCGAAGGAAAATGAGCAGTTCTTC. As protein: CASSWTSGGAKENEQFF.

In DNA, the CDR3 is TGTGCCAGCAGTGAATTAGGCGGGAGATCAGCCTACGAGCAGTACTTC. This codes for CASSELGGRSAYEQYF. The gene calls are TRBV25-1 and TRBJ2-7; TRBD2 agrees at 7 bases. Germline V gives CDR1 MGHDK, CDR2 SYGVNS. The CDR3 has 16 residues. V shed 1 base, J shed 2 bases, and the junction held 8 bases outside the gene matches.

The chain has TRBV29-1 and TRBJ2-5; D is perhaps TRBD1 or TRBD2 (5 bases each). Looked up from germline, CDR1 is SQVTM and CDR2 is ANQGSEA. Trimming cost V 7 bases and J 2 bases, with 11 bases left between them. The CDR3 contains 12 residues. This chain's CDR3 is CSGNGAQETQYF. The CDR3, as DNA: TGCAGCGGGAACGGGGCGCAAGAGACCCAGTACTTC.